Presented here are 30 T cell receptor beta chains from one specimen sequenced in a study of OX40 agonist ivuxolimab in advanced cancers. Here immunoSEQ multiplex PCR was the method, and the copy in TCRdb shows in-frame clones only, minus some. The sample includes tens of thousands of clones, about 85% of them seen just once. Sequenced material: CD4+ or CD8+ T cells sorted from blood, taken in a trial of the OX40 agonist ivuxolimab. The receptors come from an adult with an advanced solid tumor such as melanoma, head and neck, liver or kidney cancer.

The rearrangement uses TRBV4-2 and TRBJ2-4; no clear D gene. With 0 bases removed from V and 4 bases from J, the gap between germline ends came to 10 bases. The germline V gene has CDR1 LGHNA and CDR2 YNFKEQ. The CDR3 is made up of 15 amino acids. The CDR3 loop reads CASSQENGQKNIQYF. The CDR3 DNA reads TGTGCCAGCAGCCAAGAAAACGGGCAGAAAAACATTCAGTACTTC.

The V gene is TRBV28, the J gene TRBJ2-1; perhaps TRBD1 as D (5 bases). Germline assignment: CDR1 MDHEN and CDR2 SYDVKM. V gave up 11 bases and J gave up 6 bases, with 17 bases separating them. This CDR3 has 13 residues. The CDR3 reads CAEQEQAGNEQFF. DNA of the CDR3: TGTGCCGAACAGGAACAGGCTGGCAATGAGCAGTTCTTC. Full variable domain (missing parts from reference TRBV28 and TRBJ2-1): DVKVTQSSRYLVKRTGEKVFLECVQDMDHENMFWYRQDPGLGLRLIYFSYDVKMKEKGDIPEGYSVSREKKERFSLILESASTNQTSMYLCAEQEQAGNEQFFGPGTRLTVL.

The V and J genes are TRBV4-3 and TRBJ1-3; 7 bases align to TRBD1. Germline V lookup: CDR1 LGHNA, CDR2 YSLEER. The CDR3 covers 16 residues. The J segment lost 2 bases and the V segment lost 0 bases, leaving 4 bases of the junction unmatched. DNA of the CDR3: TGCGCCAGCAGCCAAGATCAACAGGGGACTGGAAACACCATATATTTT. It codes for CASSQDQQGTGNTIYF.

The J gene is TRBJ2-3, the V gene TRBV5-1; 8 nucleotides match TRBD2. Unmatched junction bases numbered 6, after V lost 4 bases and J lost 5 bases. This CDR3 spans 14 amino acids. Germline CDR1 is SGHRS and CDR2 is YFSETQ. CDR3 loop: CASSPGLVRDTQYF. The DNA for the CDR3 is TGCGCCAGCAGCCCGGGACTAGTGAGAGATACGCAGTATTTT.

This clone has a single count. The chain carries TRBV9 and TRBJ2-3; 8 bases line up with TRBD2. Germline V gene sequence: CDR1 SGDLS, CDR2 YYNGEE. CDR3 length: 16 amino acids. With V trimmed by 0 bases and J by 2 bases, 5 bases remained unmatched. This CDR3 is CASSVDPGGITDTQYF. CDR3 DNA: TGTGCCAGCAGCGTAGACCCGGGAGGGATCACAGATACGCAGTATTTT.

V is TRBV4-1 and J is TRBJ2-1, with D unresolved. Germline assignment: CDR1 MGHRA and CDR2 YSYEKL. V was shortened by 3 bases and J by 6 bases, with 18 bases between the two germline ends. The CDR3 covers 16 residues. The CDR3 DNA sequence: TGCGCCAGCAGCCATACTACCCGACGCCGAGGCAATGAGCAGTTCTTC. Translated: CASSHTTRRRGNEQFF.

This clone was counted once. The V call is TRBV2, the J call TRBJ2-3; 9 bases are a match to TRBD2. This CDR3 region has 12 residues. CDR1 and CDR2 from the germline V gene are SNHLY and FYNNEI. V was clipped by 11 bases and J by 5 bases; unmatched bases: 5. The CDR3 coding sequence is TGTGCCGTCGCGGGAGGGGAAGATACGCAGTATTTT. It is translated as CAVAGGEDTQYF.

This sequence joins TRBV10-3 and TRBJ2-7; 7 bases agree with TRBD1. CDR3 size: 14 residues. The junction had 11 bases not matched to a gene; V was cut back by 6 bases and J by 6 bases. In germline, CDR1 is ENHRY, CDR2 SYGVKD. CDR3 in amino acids: CAIRTGTETSEQYF. The CDR3 nucleotides read TGTGCCATCAGAACCGGGACAGAGACCTCCGAGCAGTACTTC.

CDR3 DNA sequence: TGTGCCAGTAGTACATGGACTAGCGGGAGATCGGTGCAGTACTTC. This codes for CASSTWTSGRSVQYF. V is TRBV19 and J is TRBJ2-7; 13 nucleotides match TRBD2. Germline CDR1 LNHDA, CDR2 SQIVND (reference sequence). V dropped 4 bases and J dropped 9; count of bases not matched to a gene: 9. The CDR3 sequence is 15 residues long.

This clone has only one observation. This chain links TRBV2 with TRBJ1-1; D might be TRBD1 (6 bases). CDR1 is SNHLY and CDR2 is FYNNEI in the germline V gene. The CDR3 covers 16 residues. The ends were cut back, 3 bases at V and 3 bases at J, with 17 bases in the middle. Here the CDR3 DNA reads TGTGCCAGCAGTGAGGGGGTCAGGGGAGGAGACACTGAAGCTTTCTTT. Translated, it gives CASSEGVRGGDTEAFF.

This clone came up a few times. V is TRBV30 and J is TRBJ2-7; D is unclear. Germline V gives CDR1 GTSNPN, CDR2 SVGIG (reference sequence). The CDR3 is 11 amino acids. The V gene lost 5 bases and the J gene lost 5 bases, with 10 bases spanning the gap. This chain's CDR3 is CAWSQSHEQYF. The CDR3 coding sequence is TGTGCCTGGTCACAGTCCCACGAGCAGTACTTC.

V and J are TRBV6-6 and TRBJ2-1, with D hard to call. The CDR3 is made up of 11 amino acids. V was cut by 7 bases and J by 4 bases, with 5 bases left in between. The germline V gene has CDR1 MNHNY and CDR2 SVGAGI (reference sequence). The CDR3 region has the DNA TGTGCCAGCAAAGGTTACAATGAGCAGTTCTTC. The encoded protein is CASKGYNEQFF.

The CDR3 DNA follows: TGTGCCAGCACCCAACCCGGGGGGATTTCACCCCTCCACTTT. Amino acids: CASTQPGGISPLHF. The chain joins TRBV28 to TRBJ1-6, with D perhaps matching TRBD1 (5 bases). Per the germline V gene, CDR1 is MDHEN and CDR2 is SYDVKM. The CDR3 loop spans 14 amino acids. Deletions cut 7 bases from V and 9 bases from J, with 16 bases between.

The gene calls are TRBV18 and TRBJ2-3, with D uncertain. Looked up from germline, CDR1 is KGHSH and CDR2 is LQKENI. This CDR3 has 12 amino acids. The V end was cut by 6 bases, the J end by 6 bases, with 10 bases between. The CDR3 loop is CASSASRDTQYF. CDR3 bases: TGTGCCAGCTCCGCTAGTCGGGATACGCAGTATTTT.

The CDR3 is CASSSNQRRTYEQYF. For the CDR3, the DNA is TGTGCCAGCAGCTCGAATCAGCGACGGACCTACGAGCAGTACTTC. This sequence joins TRBV5-4 and TRBJ2-7; unclear D gene. The germline V gene encodes CDR1 SGHNT and CDR2 YYREEE (reference sequence). The CDR3 runs to 15 residues. The germline V and J ends were trimmed by 3 bases and 2 bases, with 15 bases remaining between them.

The chain joins TRBV5-6 to TRBJ2-7; 11 bases fit TRBD2. The V segment lost 0 bases and the J segment 6 bases; nucleotides outside the gene matches: 2. Germline V CDR1 and CDR2: SGHDT, YYEEEE. This CDR3 is built from 14 residues. The CDR3 DNA is TGTGCCAGCAGCTTGGGACTAGCGGGACGCGAGCAGTACTTC. Translated, it gives CASSLGLAGREQYF.

The chain links TRBV6-1 to TRBJ2-5; TRBD1 aligns across 7 bases. The end of the DNA aligns better with TRBJ2-7, so the J call may be wrong. The CDR3 sequence is 13 residues long. Per the germline V gene, CDR1 is MNHNS and CDR2 is SASEGT. CDR3 in amino acids: CASSEEQGYEQYF. The CDR3 bases are TGTGCCAGCAGTGAAGAACAGGGGTACGAGCAGTACTTC.

V and J are TRBV6-6 and TRBJ1-2; possible D gene TRBD1, 5 bases. Trimming shortened V by 5 bases and J by 4 bases, and 8 bases separated the two germline ends. The V gene's germline CDR1 is MNHNY and CDR2 SVGAGI (reference sequence). This CDR3 comprises 12 residues. DNA of the CDR3: TGTGCCAGCAGTCCTGGGGGCTATGGCTACACCTTC. As protein: CASSPGGYGYTF.

This clone has at least ten counts. The rearrangement joins TRBV15 to TRBJ1-5; tentative D call: TRBD1 (6 bases). Per germline, CDR1 LNHNV and CDR2 YYDKDF (reference sequence). With 3 bases removed from V and 5 bases from J, the gap between germline ends came to 17 bases. This CDR3 is built from 16 residues. In DNA, the CDR3 is TGTGCCACCAGCAGCGCGGGAAGGGGGAGGGATCAGCCCCAGCATTTT. Translated: CATSSAGRGRDQPQHF.

The chain has TRBV11-2 and TRBJ2-3; D might be TRBD1 (6 bases). Germline loops: CDR1 SGHAT, CDR2 FQNNGV. This CDR3 region has 15 residues. The ends were cut back, 1 base at V and 2 bases at J, with 10 bases in the middle. The CDR3 DNA reads TGTGCCAGCAGCTTAGTACAGGGAAACACAGATACGCAGTATTTT. Its translation: CASSLVQGNTDTQYF.

The chain is built from TRBV4-1 and TRBJ2-2; 7 positions agree with TRBD2. V shed 1 base, J shed 4 bases, and the junction held 3 bases outside the gene matches. CDR1 and CDR2 (germline): MGHRA, YSYEKL. This CDR3 comprises 15 residues. DNA for the CDR3: TGCGCCAGCAGCCAAGCAGCGGGATTCACCGGGGAGCTGTTTTTT. It yields the protein CASSQAAGFTGELFF.

The chain has TRBV6-6 and TRBJ2-1; the match to TRBD1 covers 7 bases. This CDR3 is built from 15 residues. V lost 0 bases and J lost 4; bases outside the gene matches: 3. Germline V CDR1 and CDR2: MNHNY, SVGAGI (reference sequence). CDR3 protein: CASSYSGTAYNEQFF. In nucleotides, the CDR3 is TGTGCCAGCAGTTACTCCGGGACAGCTTACAATGAGCAGTTCTTC.

The chain recombines TRBV7-9 with TRBJ1-1, with 7 positions matching TRBD1. Germline CDR1 SEHNR, CDR2 FQNEAQ (reference sequence). J was trimmed by 10 bases and V by 4 bases; bases with no gene match: 6. The CDR3 loop spans 12 amino acids. The CDR3 sequence is CASSSAGQTAFF. As DNA, the CDR3 is TGTGCCAGCAGCTCGGCGGGACAGACAGCTTTCTTT.

The chain uses TRBV7-3 and TRBJ2-2, with D possibly matching TRBD2 (5 bases). This CDR3 is 15 amino acids long. The germline V gene has CDR1 SGHTA and CDR2 FQGTGA. Trimming took off 2 bases at V and 4 bases at J, with 11 bases between the two ends. CDR3 coding DNA: TGTGCCAGCAGCTTAGGCATGAGCGGCACCGGGGAGCTGTTTTTT. Its protein product is CASSLGMSGTGELFF.

The chain links TRBV28 to TRBJ2-7, with TRBD2 as a possible D gene (6 bases). The CDR3 has 14 residues. V lost 2 bases and J lost 4, with 12 bases in between. Germline V gene data show CDR1 as MDHEN and CDR2 as SYDVKM. CDR3 amino acids: CASSLTGLMYEQYF. The CDR3 DNA reads as TGTGCCAGCAGTTTAACTGGACTAATGTACGAGCAGTACTTC.

CDR3 in amino acids: CASSFVGLAGGYSYEQYF. DNA for the CDR3: TGTGCCAGCAGCTTTGTAGGACTAGCGGGAGGGTACTCCTACGAGCAGTACTTC. The chain carries TRBV7-9 and TRBJ2-7; 15 bases match TRBD2. The CDR3 totals 18 residues. J lost 0 bases, V lost 3 bases, and 6 bases had no gene match. Per germline, CDR1 SEHNR and CDR2 FQNEAQ (reference sequence).

The chain uses TRBV19 and TRBJ1-1; D is perhaps TRBD1 (5 bases). From germline, CDR1 is LNHDA and CDR2 SQIVND (reference sequence). V was cut by 4 bases and J by 0 bases, with 9 bases left in between. The CDR3 has 14 residues. CDR3 coding DNA: TGTGCCAGTAGTAGGGGACGGATGAACACTGAAGCTTTCTTT. It specifies CASSRGRMNTEAFF.

The V and J genes are TRBV7-2 and TRBJ2-7; 11 bases agree with TRBD2. The V segment lost 2 bases and the J segment 11 bases; nucleotides outside the gene matches: 8. Germline V gives CDR1 SGHTA, CDR2 FQGNSA. The CDR3 loop spans 14 amino acids. The CDR3 loop reads CASSLPTSGSRKYF. The CDR3 bases are TGTGCCAGCAGCTTACCAACTAGCGGGAGCCGCAAGTACTTC.

The gene calls are TRBV6-5 and TRBJ2-3; 7 nucleotides agree with TRBD2. V lost 10 bases and J lost 1; bases outside the gene matches: 11. The CDR3 spans 15 residues. The V gene's germline CDR1 is MNHEY and CDR2 SVGAGI. In nucleotides, the CDR3 is TGTGCCACTACTGGTAATGGGAGGGGCACAGATACGCAGTATTTT. It translates to CATTGNGRGTDTQYF.

V and J are TRBV19 and TRBJ1-5, with unresolved D. Between the trimmed V and J ends, which lost 3 bases and 5 bases, there was a span of 14 bases. This CDR3 comprises 15 residues. Germline V CDR1 and CDR2: LNHDA, SQIVND (reference sequence). CDR3 bases: TGTGCCAGTAGTATTTCCGTTGGGAGCCATCAGCCCCAGCATTTT. The encoded protein is CASSISVGSHQPQHF.